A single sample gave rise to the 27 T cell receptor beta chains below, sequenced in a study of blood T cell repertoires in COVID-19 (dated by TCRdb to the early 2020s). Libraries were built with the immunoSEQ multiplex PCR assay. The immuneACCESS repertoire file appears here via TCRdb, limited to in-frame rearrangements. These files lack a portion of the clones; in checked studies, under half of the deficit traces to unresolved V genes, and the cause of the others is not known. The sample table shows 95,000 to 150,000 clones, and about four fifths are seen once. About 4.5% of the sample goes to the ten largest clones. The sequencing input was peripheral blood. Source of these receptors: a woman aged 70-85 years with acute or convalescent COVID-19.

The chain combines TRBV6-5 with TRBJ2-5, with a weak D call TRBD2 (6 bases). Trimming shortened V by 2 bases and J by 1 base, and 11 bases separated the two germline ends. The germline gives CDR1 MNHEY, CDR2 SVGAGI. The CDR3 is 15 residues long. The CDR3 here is CASSYGRSPQETQYF. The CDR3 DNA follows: TGTGCCAGCAGTTACGGGAGGTCACCCCAAGAGACCCAGTACTTC.

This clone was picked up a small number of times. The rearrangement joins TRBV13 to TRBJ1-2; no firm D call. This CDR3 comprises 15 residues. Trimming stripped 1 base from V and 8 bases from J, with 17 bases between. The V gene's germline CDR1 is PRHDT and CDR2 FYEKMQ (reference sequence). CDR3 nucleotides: TGTGCCAGCAGCTTAGCTATCGGTCAGGTTTTAGGCTACACCTTC. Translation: CASSLAIGQVLGYTF.

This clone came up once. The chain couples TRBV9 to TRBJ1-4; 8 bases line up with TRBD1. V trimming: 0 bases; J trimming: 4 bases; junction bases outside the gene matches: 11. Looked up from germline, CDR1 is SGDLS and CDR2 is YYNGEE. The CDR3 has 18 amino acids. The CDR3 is CASSVGTGNLPGNEKLFF. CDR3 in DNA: TGTGCCAGCAGCGTAGGGACAGGGAATTTGCCAGGTAATGAAAAACTGTTTTTT.

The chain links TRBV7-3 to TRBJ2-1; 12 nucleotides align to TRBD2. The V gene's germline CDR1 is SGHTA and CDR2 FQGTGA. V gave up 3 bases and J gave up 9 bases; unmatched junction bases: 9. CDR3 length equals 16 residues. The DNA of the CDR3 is TGTGCCAGCAGCTTTTCTAGCGGGGGGGCCCAGGGTGAGCAGTTCTTC. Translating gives CASSFSSGGAQGEQFF.

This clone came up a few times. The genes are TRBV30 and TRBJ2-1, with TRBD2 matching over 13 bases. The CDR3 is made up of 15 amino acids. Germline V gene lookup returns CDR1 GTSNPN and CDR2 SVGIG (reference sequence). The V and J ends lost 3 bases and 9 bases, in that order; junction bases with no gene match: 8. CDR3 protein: CAWRAVLAGGREQFF. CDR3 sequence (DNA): TGTGCCTGGAGGGCCGTACTAGCGGGGGGGCGTGAGCAGTTCTTC.

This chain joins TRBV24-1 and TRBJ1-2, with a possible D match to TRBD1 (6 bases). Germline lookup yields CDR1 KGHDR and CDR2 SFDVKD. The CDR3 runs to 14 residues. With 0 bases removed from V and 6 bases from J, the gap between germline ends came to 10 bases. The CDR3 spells CATSDLYREHGYTF. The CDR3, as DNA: TGTGCCACCAGTGATTTGTACAGGGAACATGGCTACACCTTC.

CDR3 sequence (DNA): TGTGCCAGCAGCCCGACACCATACGAGCAGTACTTC. The encoded protein is CASSPTPYEQYF. This chain links TRBV11-1 with TRBJ2-7; D gene ambiguous. V shed 5 bases and J shed 4 bases, with 9 bases lying between them. This CDR3 region has 12 residues. CDR1 and CDR2 from the germline V gene are SGHAT and FQDESV (reference sequence). Based on the CDR3 plus reference TRBV11-1 and TRBJ2-7, the full variable domain is EAEVAQSPRYKITEKSQAVAFWCDPISGHATLYWYRQILGQGPELLVQFQDESVVDDSQLPKDRFSAERLKGVDSTLKIQPAELGDSAMYLCASSPTPYEQYFGPGTRLTVT.

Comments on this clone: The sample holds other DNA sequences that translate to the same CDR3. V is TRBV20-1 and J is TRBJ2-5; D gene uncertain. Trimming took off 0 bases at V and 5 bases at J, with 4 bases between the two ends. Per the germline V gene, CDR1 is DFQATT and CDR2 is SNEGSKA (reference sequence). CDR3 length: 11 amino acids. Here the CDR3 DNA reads TGCAGTGCTAGAGATCTGGAGACCCAGTACTTC. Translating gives CSARDLETQYF.

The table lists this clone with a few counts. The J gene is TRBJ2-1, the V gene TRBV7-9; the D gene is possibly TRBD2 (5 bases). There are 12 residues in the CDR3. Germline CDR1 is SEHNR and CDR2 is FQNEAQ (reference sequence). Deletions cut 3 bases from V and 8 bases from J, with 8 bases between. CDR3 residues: CASSFPGYEQFF. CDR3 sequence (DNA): TGTGCCAGCAGCTTCCCGGGGTATGAGCAGTTCTTC.

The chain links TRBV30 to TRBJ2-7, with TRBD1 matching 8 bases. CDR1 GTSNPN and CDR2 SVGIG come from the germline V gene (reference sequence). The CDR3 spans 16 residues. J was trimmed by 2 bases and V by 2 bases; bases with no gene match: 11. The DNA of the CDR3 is TGTGCCTGGAGTTTTTTAGACGGGACAGGAGCCTACGAGCAGTACTTC. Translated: CAWSFLDGTGAYEQYF.

The CDR3 coding sequence is TGTGCCAGCAGCCCTTCCGGGACAGACCATGGCTACACCTTC. Its protein product is CASSPSGTDHGYTF. The chain links TRBV2 to TRBJ1-2; TRBD1 agrees at 7 bases. The CDR3 runs to 14 residues. Germline V gene lookup returns CDR1 SNHLY and CDR2 FYNNEI. Trimming at V came to 6 bases and at J to 6 bases, leaving 10 bases not matched to a gene.

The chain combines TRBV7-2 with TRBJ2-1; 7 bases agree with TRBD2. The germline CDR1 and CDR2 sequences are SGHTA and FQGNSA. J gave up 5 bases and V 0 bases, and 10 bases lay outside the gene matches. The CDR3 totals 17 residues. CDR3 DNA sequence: TGTGCCAGCAGCTTAGCCGGGTTGGGGCGGGGGAACAATGAGCAGTTCTTC. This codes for CASSLAGLGRGNNEQFF.

CDR3 sequence reads: CASSSSVQETQYF. As DNA, the CDR3 is TGTGCCAGTAGTAGTTCGGTTCAAGAGACCCAGTACTTC. This chain joins TRBV19 and TRBJ2-5; D is unresolved. CDR1 and CDR2 from the germline V gene are LNHDA and SQIVND (reference sequence). V lost 4 bases, J lost 2 bases, and 8 bases lay in between. The CDR3 loop spans 13 amino acids.

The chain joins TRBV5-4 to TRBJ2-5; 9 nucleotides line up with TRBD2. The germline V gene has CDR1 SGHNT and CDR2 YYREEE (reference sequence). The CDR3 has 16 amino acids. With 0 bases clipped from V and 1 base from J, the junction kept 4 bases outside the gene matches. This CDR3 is CASSLALAGTQETQYF. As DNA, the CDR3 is TGTGCCAGCAGCTTGGCTCTAGCGGGGACCCAAGAGACCCAGTACTTC.

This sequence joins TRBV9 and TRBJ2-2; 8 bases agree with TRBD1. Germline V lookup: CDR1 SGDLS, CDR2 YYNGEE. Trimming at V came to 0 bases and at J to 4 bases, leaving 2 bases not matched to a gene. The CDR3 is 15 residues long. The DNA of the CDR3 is TGTGCCAGCAGCGTAGCTACAGGGGGCACCGGGGAGCTGTTTTTT. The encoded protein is CASSVATGGTGELFF.

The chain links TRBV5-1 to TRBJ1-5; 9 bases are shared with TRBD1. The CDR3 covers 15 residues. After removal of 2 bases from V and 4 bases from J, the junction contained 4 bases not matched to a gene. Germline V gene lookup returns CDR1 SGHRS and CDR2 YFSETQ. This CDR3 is CASSLQGARNQPQHF. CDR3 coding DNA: TGCGCCAGCAGCTTACAGGGGGCGCGGAATCAGCCCCAGCATTTT.

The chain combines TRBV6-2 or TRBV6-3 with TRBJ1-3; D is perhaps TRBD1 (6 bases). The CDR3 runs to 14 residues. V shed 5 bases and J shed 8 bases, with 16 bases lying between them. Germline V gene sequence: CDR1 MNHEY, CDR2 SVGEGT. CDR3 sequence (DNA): TGTGCCAGCAGTGACCGCGCGGGGGCGGACACCATATATTTT. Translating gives CASSDRAGADTIYF.

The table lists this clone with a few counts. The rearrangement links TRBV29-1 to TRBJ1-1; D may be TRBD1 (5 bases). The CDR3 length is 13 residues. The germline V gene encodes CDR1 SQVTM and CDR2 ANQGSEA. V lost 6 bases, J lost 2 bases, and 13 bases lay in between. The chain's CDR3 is CSVRGMGNTEAFF. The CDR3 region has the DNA TGCAGCGTCCGGGGGATGGGTAACACTGAAGCTTTCTTT. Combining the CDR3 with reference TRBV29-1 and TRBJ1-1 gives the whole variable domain SAVISQKPSRDICQRGTSLTIQCQVDSQVTMMFWYRQQPGQSLTLIATANQGSEATYESGFVIDKFPISRPNLTFSTLTVSNMSPEDSSIYLCSVRGMGNTEAFFGQGTRLTVV.

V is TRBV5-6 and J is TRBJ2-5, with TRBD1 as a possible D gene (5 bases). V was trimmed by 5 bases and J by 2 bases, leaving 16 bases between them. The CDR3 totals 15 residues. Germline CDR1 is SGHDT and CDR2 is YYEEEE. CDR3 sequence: CASRTWGSGQETQYF. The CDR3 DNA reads TGTGCCAGCAGGACATGGGGCTCGGGTCAAGAGACCCAGTACTTC.

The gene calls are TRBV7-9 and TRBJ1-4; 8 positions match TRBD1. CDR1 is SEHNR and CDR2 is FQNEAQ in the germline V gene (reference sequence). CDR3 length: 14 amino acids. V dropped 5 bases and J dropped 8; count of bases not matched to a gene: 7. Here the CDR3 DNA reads TGTGCCAGCAGCCAAGGACAGGGTAGAGAAAAACTGTTTTTT. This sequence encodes CASSQGQGREKLFF.

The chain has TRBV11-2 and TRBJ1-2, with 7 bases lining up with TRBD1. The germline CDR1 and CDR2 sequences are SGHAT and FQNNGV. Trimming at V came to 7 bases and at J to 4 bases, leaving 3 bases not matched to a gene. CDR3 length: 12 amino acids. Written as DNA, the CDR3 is TGTGCCAGCAAAAGACAGGGCTATGGCTACACCTTC. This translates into CASKRQGYGYTF.

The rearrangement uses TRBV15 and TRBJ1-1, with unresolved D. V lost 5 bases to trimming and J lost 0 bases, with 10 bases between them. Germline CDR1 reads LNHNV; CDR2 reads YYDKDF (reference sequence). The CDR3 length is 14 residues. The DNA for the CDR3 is TGTGCCACCAGCGGTCAAGGAGTGAACACTGAAGCTTTCTTT. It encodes CATSGQGVNTEAFF.

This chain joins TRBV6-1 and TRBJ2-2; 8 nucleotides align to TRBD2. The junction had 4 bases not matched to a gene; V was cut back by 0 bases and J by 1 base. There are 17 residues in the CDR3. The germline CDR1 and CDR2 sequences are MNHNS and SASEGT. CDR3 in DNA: TGTGCCAGCAGTGAAGCTAGCGGGGCCTTGAACACCGGGGAGCTGTTTTTT. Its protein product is CASSEASGALNTGELFF.

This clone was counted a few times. The DNA for the CDR3 is TGCGCCAGCAGCTTGGGGACAGGGGGCTATCGGAATGAAAAACTGTTTTTT. Translated: CASSLGTGGYRNEKLFF. This chain uses TRBV5-1 with TRBJ1-4; TRBD1 matches 11 bases. Looked up from germline, CDR1 is SGHRS and CDR2 is YFSETQ. The CDR3 has 17 residues. With 0 bases clipped from V and 5 bases from J, the junction kept 6 bases outside the gene matches. Full variable domain (remainder filled in from reference TRBV5-1 and TRBJ1-4): KAGVTQTPRYLIKTRGQQVTLSCSPISGHRSVSWYQQTPGQGLQFLFEYFSETQRNKGNFPGRFSGRQFSNSRSEMNVSTLELGDSALYLCASSLGTGGYRNEKLFFGSGTQLSVL.

DNA for the CDR3: TGTGCCACCACAGGGGCTCGGGGCAATCAGCCCCAGCATTTT. Amino acids: CATTGARGNQPQHF. V and J are TRBV19 and TRBJ1-5; TRBD1 agrees at 7 bases. V shed 10 bases, J shed 2 bases, and the junction held 8 bases outside the gene matches. The germline V gene has CDR1 LNHDA and CDR2 SQIVND (reference sequence). The CDR3 contains 14 residues.

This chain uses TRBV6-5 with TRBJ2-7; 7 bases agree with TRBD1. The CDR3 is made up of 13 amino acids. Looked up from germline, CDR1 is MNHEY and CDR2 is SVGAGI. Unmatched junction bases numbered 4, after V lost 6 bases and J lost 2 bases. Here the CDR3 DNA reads TGTGCCAGCAGGCGAGGGACAGCCTACGAGCAGTACTTC. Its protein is CASRRGTAYEQYF.

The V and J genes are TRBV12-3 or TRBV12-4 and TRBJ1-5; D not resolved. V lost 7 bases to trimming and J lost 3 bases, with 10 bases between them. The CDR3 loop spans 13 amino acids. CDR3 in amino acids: CASTILLNQPQHF. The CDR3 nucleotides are TGTGCCAGCACGATACTTCTCAATCAGCCCCAGCATTTT.